This section outlines one T cell receptor beta chain sequence together with its context. Authors' processing steps: Amplified reference gene primers provided the basis for estimating nucleated cell counts. Generated by immunoSEQ multiplex PCR, the TCRdb table keeps only in-frame clones and is missing some. That table supplies the V and J calls and clone size; D and trimming were determined from the DNA. This repertoire shows about 140,000 clones, around 87% found once; its top ten account for approximately 4%. This entry is derived from a study of blood T cell repertoires in COVID-19. Study as a whole: Both acute and convalescent COVID-19 samples were obtained from the United States, Italy and Spain. PBMCs, B-cell-depleted T cells, or T cells provided the cDNA or gDNA that made up the material.

Per germline, CDR1 SNHLY and CDR2 FYNNEI. V lost 6 bases to trimming and J lost 8 bases; unmatched junction nucleotides: 9. The CDR3 runs 14 residues. This rearrangement joins TRBV2 to TRBJ2-1, with TRBD2 matching over 8 bases. Sequencing input: peripheral blood. The sequence derives from a woman in her thirties or forties with acute or convalescent COVID-19. The CDR3 region is CASRSREGRDEQFF. CDR3 bases: TGTGCCAGCAGATCCCGGGAGGGCCGAGATGAGCAGTTCTTC.